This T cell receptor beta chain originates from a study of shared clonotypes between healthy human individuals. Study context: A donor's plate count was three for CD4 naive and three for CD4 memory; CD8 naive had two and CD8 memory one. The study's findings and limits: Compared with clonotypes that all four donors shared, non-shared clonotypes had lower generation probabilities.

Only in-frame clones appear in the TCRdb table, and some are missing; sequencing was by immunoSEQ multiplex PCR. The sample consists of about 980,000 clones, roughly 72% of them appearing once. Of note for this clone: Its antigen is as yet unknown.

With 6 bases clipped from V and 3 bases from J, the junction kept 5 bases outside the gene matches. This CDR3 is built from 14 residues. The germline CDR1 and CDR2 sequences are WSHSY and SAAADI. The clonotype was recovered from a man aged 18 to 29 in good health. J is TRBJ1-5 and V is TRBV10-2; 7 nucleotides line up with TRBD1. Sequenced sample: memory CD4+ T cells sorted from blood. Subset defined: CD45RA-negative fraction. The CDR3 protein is CASSADRANQPQHF. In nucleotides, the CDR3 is TGCGCCAGCAGCGCCGACAGGGCCAATCAGCCCCAGCATTTT.